The next 22 T cell receptor beta chains were all read from a single sample in a study of blood T cells in healthy people across ages (dated by TCRdb to between 2014 and 2017). Preparation of the library involved 5' RACE. The sample was run on an Illumina HiSeq 2500. The second PCR ran for roughly 6 to 11 cycles and used a J-beta primer mix along with a sample-barcoded 5' primer. In TCRdb, the public reads were trimmed at Q25 with fastp and aligned with MiXCR, with productive beta chains retained. Rows are combined by CDR3 protein, so each entry shows the most common genes and DNA. The sample table lists about 970,000 distinct CDR3 sequences, roughly 51% of them with a count of one. About a fifth of the sample is taken by the ten largest. The sequencing sample was made of blood. These receptors originate from a woman aged 55-69 years in good health.

This rearrangement joins TRBV2 to TRBJ1-1, with 11 nucleotides matching TRBD1. Germline CDR1 reads SNHLY; CDR2 reads FYNNEI. The CDR3 loop spans 15 amino acids. V shed 5 bases and J 4 bases; nucleotides not matched to a gene: 6. The DNA for the CDR3 is TGTGCCAGCAGTTGGACAGGGGGCGCGGGCACTGAAGCTTTCTTT. The encoded protein is CASSWTGGAGTEAFF.

DNA of the CDR3: TGCAGCGCCCAAGGAGAAGTTCGCACTGAAGCTTTCTTT. It codes for CSAQGEVRTEAFF. The V and J genes are TRBV29-1 and TRBJ1-1, with D unresolved. The CDR3 runs to 13 residues. Trimming left V 7 bases short and J 4 bases short, with 16 bases between. Germline lookup yields CDR1 SQVTM and CDR2 ANQGSEA.

There are a few counts of this clonotype. The rearrangement joins TRBV5-1 to TRBJ2-1; 15 bases map to TRBD2. Germline values: CDR1 SGHRS, CDR2 YFSETQ. This CDR3 is built from 17 residues. Losses at the gene ends were 7 bases for V and 7 bases for J; bases not matched to a gene: 12. The CDR3 region is CASAGLAGGPSSNEQFF. CDR3 DNA: TGCGCCAGCGCAGGACTAGCGGGAGGGCCTAGTAGTAATGAGCAGTTCTTC.

This clonotype has more than one count but fewer than ten. The V call is TRBV2, the J call TRBJ2-5; 9 nucleotides line up with TRBD1. After removal of 11 bases from V and 4 bases from J, the junction contained 5 bases not matched to a gene. Germline assignment: CDR1 SNHLY and CDR2 FYNNEI. The CDR3 totals 12 residues. The CDR3 is CAGVQGAETQYF. Here the CDR3 DNA reads TGTGCCGGGGTACAGGGGGCAGAGACCCAGTACTTC. The complete variable domain, with remaining parts taken from reference TRBV2 and TRBJ2-5, reads EPEVTQTPSHQVTQMGQEVILRCVPISNHLYFYWYRQILGQKVEFLVSFYNNEISEKSEIFDDQFSVERPDGSNFTLKIRSTKLEDSAMYFCAGVQGAETQYFGPGTRLLVL.

This clonotype turned up a few times. The V gene is TRBV15, the J gene TRBJ2-7; TRBD2 might be the D (6 bases). CDR1 and CDR2 (germline): LNHNV, YYDKDF (reference sequence). The CDR3 totals 15 residues. V shed 1 base and J shed 5 bases, with 15 bases lying between them. CDR3 coding DNA: TGTGCCACCAGCAGAGCCGGGAGTCTCGGCCACGAGCAGTACTTC. Translation: CATSRAGSLGHEQYF.

The chain recombines TRBV27 with TRBJ2-7; the D gene could be TRBD1 or TRBD2 (5 bases each). The V end was cut by 6 bases, the J end by 2 bases, with 20 bases between. The CDR3 runs to 16 residues. The germline V gene has CDR1 MNHEY and CDR2 SMNVEV (reference sequence). DNA of the CDR3: TGTGCCAGCAGATCCTACTCCGGGGCGAATACCTACGAGCAGTACTTC. Translated: CASRSYSGANTYEQYF.

This clonotype has a handful of counts. The V and J genes are TRBV12-3 or TRBV12-4 and TRBJ2-1; a weak D match, TRBD1 (6 bases). The length of the CDR3 is 13 residues. Trimming took 5 bases from V and 5 from J, leaving 10 bases between them. DNA for the CDR3: TGTGCCAGCAGTACCGGGACAAACAATGAGCAGTTCTTC. Its translation is CASSTGTNNEQFF.

This clonotype was found a few times. One end of the junction does not line up with germline, which may come from a read error. The chain links TRBV27 to TRBJ2-1; D ambiguous. CDR1 is MNHEY and CDR2 is SMNVEV in the germline V gene (reference sequence). The CDR3 is made up of 14 amino acids. DNA of the CDR3: TGTGCCAGCAGTTTATCTCCCTCCTCCAATGAGCAGTTCTTC. This sequence encodes CASSLSPSSNEQFF.

Only a few counts were recorded for this clonotype. V usage is TRBV2 and J usage is TRBJ2-3; 7 nucleotides match TRBD2. Trimming removed 4 bases from V and 0 bases from J; junction bases left unmatched: 7. The CDR3 sequence is 16 residues long. Germline CDR1 reads SNHLY; CDR2 reads FYNNEI. The CDR3: CASSGLAVTSTDTQYF. CDR3 bases: TGTGCCAGCAGTGGCCTAGCGGTTACTAGCACAGATACGCAGTATTTT.

This clonotype was found many times. The chain links TRBV7-2 to TRBJ1-5, with D uncertain. CDR3 length: 13 amino acids. CDR1 and CDR2 from the germline V gene are SGHTA and FQGNSA. With 5 bases removed from V and 5 bases from J, the gap between germline ends came to 10 bases. CDR3 in DNA: TGTGCCAGCAGCCTCCGGAGGGATCAGCCCCAGCATTTT. This gives the protein CASSLRRDQPQHF.

The rearrangement joins TRBV15 to TRBJ2-1; no reliable D call. This CDR3 has 14 amino acids. Trimming stripped 3 bases from V and 5 bases from J, with 11 bases between. Germline CDR1 LNHNV, CDR2 YYDKDF (reference sequence). CDR3 residues: CATSRSGPNNEQFF. Written as DNA, the CDR3 is TGTGCCACCAGCAGGAGTGGTCCGAACAATGAGCAGTTCTTC.

V and J are TRBV20-1 and TRBJ2-7; 8 bases line up with TRBD2. From germline, CDR1 is DFQATT and CDR2 SNEGSKA (reference sequence). J lost 5 bases, V lost 6 bases, and 12 bases had no gene match. This CDR3 has 14 residues. The CDR3 nucleotides read TGCAGTGCCTTGGGACTAGGTGAAGCAGACGAGCAGTACTTC. It codes for CSALGLGEADEQYF.

The gene calls are TRBV5-1 and TRBJ2-4; D is possibly TRBD1 (5 bases). The germline V gene encodes CDR1 SGHRS and CDR2 YFSETQ. The CDR3 spans 17 residues. Trimming cost V 4 bases and J 1 base, with 18 bases left between them. The CDR3 nucleotides read TGCGCCAGCAGCCCCTCTGGGTCGGACATGGCCAAAAACATTCAGTACTTC. This gives the protein CASSPSGSDMAKNIQYF. The variable domain in full, completed from reference TRBV5-1 and TRBJ2-4, reads KAGVTQTPRYLIKTRGQQVTLSCSPISGHRSVSWYQQTPGQGLQFLFEYFSETQRNKGNFPGRFSGRQFSNSRSEMNVSTLELGDSALYLCASSPSGSDMAKNIQYFGAGTRLSVL.

The chain joins TRBV6-5 to TRBJ2-1, with 10 bases lining up with TRBD2. Per germline, CDR1 MNHEY and CDR2 SVGAGI. This CDR3 is 15 amino acids long. The ends lost 4 bases at V and 7 bases at J; junction bases unmatched: 7. CDR3 residues: CASSSSGRAWNEQFF. CDR3 nucleotides: TGTGCCAGCAGTTCCAGCGGGAGGGCCTGGAATGAGCAGTTCTTC.

This chain links TRBV2 with TRBJ1-5; 8 bases map to TRBD1. Looked up from germline, CDR1 is SNHLY and CDR2 is FYNNEI. The V and J ends lost 4 bases and 6 bases, in that order; junction bases with no gene match: 8. The CDR3 contains 15 residues. CDR3 residues: CASSGVRGRGQPQHF. The DNA for the CDR3 is TGTGCCAGCAGTGGAGTCAGGGGGCGAGGTCAGCCCCAGCATTTT.

This sequence joins TRBV27 and TRBJ1-2; D remains unclear. The CDR3 consists of 15 residues. Trimming cost V 3 bases and J 7 bases, with 18 bases left between them. The V gene's germline CDR1 is MNHEY and CDR2 SMNVEV (reference sequence). CDR3 bases: TGTGCCAGCAGTTTTAGTAACGCAGCCAGCCGTGGCTACACCTTC. Translation gives CASSFSNAASRGYTF.

About this clonotype: A junction end diverges from the germline sequence, so it may reflect a read error. The chain employs TRBV6-5 and TRBJ2-6; D assignment may be TRBD1 or TRBD2 (5 bases each). This CDR3 has 19 residues. Germline V lookup: CDR1 MNHEY, CDR2 SVGAGI. The CDR3 here is CTSSYHGASRQVGANVLTF. In nucleotides, the CDR3 is TGTACCAGCAGTTATCACGGGGCTAGCCGCCAGGTTGGGGCCAACGTCCTGACTTTC.

The J gene is TRBJ1-2, the V gene TRBV6-5; 7 bases match TRBD1. CDR1 and CDR2 from the germline V gene are MNHEY and SVGAGI. The CDR3 extends over 15 amino acids. Losses at the gene ends were 5 bases for V and 5 bases for J; bases not matched to a gene: 11. Here the CDR3 DNA reads TGTGCCAGCAGTGTTACAGGGGTAAACTTATATGGCTACACCTTC. Amino acid sequence: CASSVTGVNLYGYTF.

Concerning this clonotype: A read error is possible here, since a much larger clone lies one base away. The chain uses TRBV20-1 and TRBJ2-1, with TRBD2 identical over 8 bases. The DNA end favors TRBJ2-7, so the J call may be wrong. Germline loops: CDR1 DFQATT, CDR2 SNEGSKA (reference sequence). This CDR3 has 14 amino acids. Written as DNA, the CDR3 is TGCAGTGTTCCACTAGCGGCCGCCTACAATGAGCAGTACTTC. Encoded protein: CSVPLAAAYNEQYF.

V usage is TRBV4-2 and J usage is TRBJ1-5, with 9 positions matching TRBD1. After removal of 4 bases from V and 4 bases from J, the junction contained 11 bases not matched to a gene. The germline V gene encodes CDR1 LGHNA and CDR2 YNFKEQ. The CDR3 is 17 amino acids. CDR3 DNA: TGTGCCAGCAGCCGAACTACGGGACAGGGAATTAATCAGCCCCAGCATTTT. It specifies CASSRTTGQGINQPQHF.

The V and J genes are TRBV10-3 and TRBJ2-7, with TRBD1 matching 7 bases. There are 13 residues in the CDR3. The trim removed 10 bases at V and 5 bases at J, leaving 11 bases unmatched. CDR1 and CDR2 from the germline V gene are ENHRY and SYGVKD. CDR3 loop: CATSDREMNEQYF. The CDR3 region has the DNA TGTGCCACCAGCGACAGGGAGATGAACGAGCAGTACTTC.

The V and J genes are TRBV4-2 and TRBJ2-3; 7 bases are shared with TRBD2. V was pared by 3 bases and J by 0 bases, with 12 bases of the junction left unmatched. This CDR3 contains 18 residues. Germline V gives CDR1 LGHNA, CDR2 YNFKEQ. The CDR3 loop is CASSHATRLAPSTDTQYF. CDR3 nucleotides: TGTGCCAGCAGCCACGCTACCCGACTAGCCCCAAGCACAGATACGCAGTATTTT.